This T cell receptor (beta chain) was profiled in a study of OX40 agonist ivuxolimab in advanced cancers. Repertoires were generated with immunoSEQ multiplex PCR, while TCRdb's copy carries only in-frame clones and drops some. Of 75,000 to 100,000 clones listed, 80% to 90% were seen once; the top ten hold under 2.5%. Germline CDR1 MNHEY, CDR2 SVGAGI. The V gene lost 6 bases and the J gene lost 7 bases, with 9 bases spanning the gap. This CDR3 comprises 12 residues. The specimen comprised CD4+ or CD8+ T cells sorted from blood, sampled in a trial of the OX40 agonist ivuxolimab. The chain recombines TRBV6-5 with TRBJ1-4, with D perhaps matching TRBD1 (5 bases). This clonotype was obtained from an adult with an advanced solid tumor such as melanoma, head and neck, liver or kidney cancer. DNA for the CDR3: TGTGCCAGCAGGGGGGGGACTGAAAAACTGTTTTTT. Translating it yields CASRGGTEKLFF.